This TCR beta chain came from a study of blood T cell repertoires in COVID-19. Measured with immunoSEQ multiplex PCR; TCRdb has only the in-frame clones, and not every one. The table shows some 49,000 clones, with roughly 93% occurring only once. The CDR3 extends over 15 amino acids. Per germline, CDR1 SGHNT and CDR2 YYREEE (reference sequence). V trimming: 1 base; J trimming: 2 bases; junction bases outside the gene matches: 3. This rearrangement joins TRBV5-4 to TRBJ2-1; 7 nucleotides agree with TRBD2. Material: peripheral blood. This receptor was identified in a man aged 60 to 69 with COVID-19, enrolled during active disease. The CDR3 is CASSLSGATYNEQFF. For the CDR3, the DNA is TGTGCCAGCAGCTTGAGCGGGGCTACCTACAATGAGCAGTTCTTC.